What follows are 23 T cell receptor beta chains derived from one specimen sequenced in a study of T cell clonotyping in hematopoietic cell transplantation. The assay was immunoSEQ multiplex PCR, and TCRdb's table has in-frame clones only and misses some. The sample has 10,000 to 15,000 clones, over 40% seen once; the top ten hold approximately 11%. Material for sequencing was peripheral blood mononuclear cells. The receptors shown here come from a man aged 45-60 years in good health. Some clones in this sample may be carry-over from other donors' samples.

As concerns this clone: At one end, the junction sequence differs from germline, possibly due to a read error. The rearrangement uses TRBV6-5 and TRBJ1-6; unclear D gene. The CDR3 contains 14 residues. Germline V lookup: CDR1 MNHEY, CDR2 SVGAGI. The CDR3 protein is CASTYGNNNSPLHF. The CDR3 nucleotides read TGTGCCAGCACTTACGGGAATAATAATTCACCCCTCCACTTT.

This clone was seen more than once but under ten times. The gene calls are TRBV5-6 and TRBJ1-2, with TRBD1 identical over 9 bases. The CDR3 is made up of 13 amino acids. The V gene's germline CDR1 is SGHDT and CDR2 YYEEEE. J lost 4 bases, V lost 5 bases, and 3 bases had no gene match. The CDR3 bases are TGTGCCAGCAGTCCACAGGGGGCCTATGGCTACACCTTC. Translation gives CASSPQGAYGYTF.

This chain connects TRBV4-2 to TRBJ2-7; D perhaps matches TRBD1 (5 bases). The CDR3 covers 15 residues. With 0 bases removed from V and 4 bases from J, the gap between germline ends came to 13 bases. Germline V gene sequence: CDR1 LGHNA, CDR2 YNFKEQ. In DNA, the CDR3 is TGTGCCAGCAGCCAAGAGGGGCCCGCGCCATACGAGCAGTACTTC. This encodes CASSQEGPAPYEQYF.

The chain joins TRBV30 to TRBJ1-3; D ambiguous. Germline CDR1 and CDR2: GTSNPN and SVGIG (reference sequence). The CDR3 is 19 residues long. The V end lost 8 bases, the J end lost 4 bases, and 33 bases lay between the germline ends. The CDR3 spells CAMEALGGLNPIQGNTIYF. The DNA for the CDR3 is TGTGCCATGGAGGCCCTGGGAGGATTAAACCCGATTCAAGGAAACACCATATATTTT.

The V and J genes are TRBV30 and TRBJ2-7; the D is unclear. The V gene lost 3 bases and the J gene lost 4 bases, with 22 bases spanning the gap. The CDR3 totals 16 residues. Germline V gene data show CDR1 as GTSNPN and CDR2 as SVGIG (reference sequence). In DNA, the CDR3 is TGTGCCTGGAGCTCGCGCTGGGCCAAGGGTAGATACGAGCAGTACTTC. This gives the protein CAWSSRWAKGRYEQYF.

The rearrangement uses TRBV2 and TRBJ2-7; 9 nucleotides match TRBD1. This CDR3 has 11 amino acids. CDR1 is SNHLY and CDR2 is FYNNEI in the germline V gene. The V and J ends lost 10 bases and 3 bases, in that order; junction bases with no gene match: 1. The CDR3 protein is CATGQGYEQYF. The CDR3 DNA reads TGTGCCACGGGACAGGGCTACGAGCAGTACTTC.

This chain links TRBV9 with TRBJ1-3, with D unresolved. The V gene's germline CDR1 is SGDLS and CDR2 YYNGEE. The CDR3 runs 14 residues. Trimming removed 3 bases at V and 0 bases at J, with 7 bases between. The CDR3 DNA reads TGTGCCAGCAGCGGCACAGACTCTGGAAACACCATATATTTT. It yields the protein CASSGTDSGNTIYF.

The V and J genes are TRBV6-5 and TRBJ2-7; D call uncertain. CDR3 size: 15 residues. Germline V lookup: CDR1 MNHEY, CDR2 SVGAGI. Trimming stripped 0 bases from V and 5 bases from J, with 14 bases between. CDR3 amino acids: CASSYSGSRFDEQYF. As DNA, the CDR3 is TGTGCCAGCAGTTACTCGGGCAGTAGGTTCGACGAGCAGTACTTC.

Relative to its sample, this clone is medium-sized. V is TRBV4-2 and J is TRBJ1-1, with D uncertain. The CDR3 spans 15 residues. Germline V CDR1 and CDR2: LGHNA, YNFKEQ. The V end lost 2 bases, the J end lost 3 bases, and 13 bases lay between the germline ends. CDR3 sequence reads: CASSQWGSGDTEAFF. As DNA, the CDR3 is TGTGCCAGCAGCCAATGGGGTTCGGGAGACACTGAAGCTTTCTTT.

The CDR3 region is CASSQDLGAGNTIYF. The CDR3 DNA follows: TGCGCCAGCAGCCAAGACTTGGGCGCTGGAAACACCATATATTTT. The chain couples TRBV4-1 to TRBJ1-3; D unresolved. The CDR3 totals 15 residues. The germline V gene encodes CDR1 MGHRA and CDR2 YSYEKL. Trimming removed 0 bases at V and 2 bases at J, with 8 bases between.

V is TRBV29-1 and J is TRBJ1-2; 7 positions agree with TRBD1. There are 13 residues in the CDR3. Trimming at V came to 4 bases and at J to 8 bases, leaving 10 bases not matched to a gene. From germline, CDR1 is SQVTM and CDR2 ANQGSEA. The DNA for the CDR3 is TGCAGCGTTGGGGGGACAGCCCGCGTGGGCTACACCTTC. Amino acids: CSVGGTARVGYTF.

This clone came up a few times. The V and J genes are TRBV9 and TRBJ1-2; D call uncertain. Deletions cut 4 bases from V and 3 bases from J, with 16 bases between. This CDR3 comprises 15 residues. The germline gives CDR1 SGDLS, CDR2 YYNGEE. The CDR3 DNA sequence: TGTGCCAGCAGCCCCAGCGGGCGTCTAGACTATGGCTACACCTTC. This encodes CASSPSGRLDYGYTF.

The chain uses TRBV29-1 and TRBJ2-7; TRBD1 might be the D (5 bases). The CDR3 contains 12 residues. V was shortened by 4 bases and J by 2 bases, with 9 bases between the two germline ends. Germline V gene lookup returns CDR1 SQVTM and CDR2 ANQGSEA. The CDR3, as DNA: TGCAGCGTTGTTAAGGGGACCTACGAGCAGTACTTC. Protein product: CSVVKGTYEQYF.

The V and J genes are TRBV7-9 and TRBJ1-2; 7 bases match TRBD1. Germline V gene data show CDR1 as SEHNR and CDR2 as FQNEAQ (reference sequence). The CDR3 spans 15 residues. V gave up 5 bases and J gave up 4 bases; unmatched junction bases: 10. The CDR3 reads CASSHRDRIPYGYTF. CDR3 coding DNA: TGTGCCAGCAGCCACCGGGACAGAATTCCCTATGGCTACACCTTC.

This clone was detected only a few times. The chain combines TRBV5-1 with TRBJ1-1; D might be TRBD1 (5 bases). The CDR3 is 17 residues long. Trimming cost V 0 bases and J 4 bases, with 19 bases left between them. From germline, CDR1 is SGHRS and CDR2 YFSETQ. The CDR3 sequence is CASSLVSGPGSSTEAFF. CDR3 nucleotides: TGCGCCAGCAGCTTGGTCTCGGGGCCCGGATCCTCCACTGAAGCTTTCTTT. The complete variable domain, with remaining parts taken from reference TRBV5-1 and TRBJ1-1, reads KAGVTQTPRYLIKTRGQQVTLSCSPISGHRSVSWYQQTPGQGLQFLFEYFSETQRNKGNFPGRFSGRQFSNSRSEMNVSTLELGDSALYLCASSLVSGPGSSTEAFFGQGTRLTVV.

This chain joins TRBV27 and TRBJ1-5; D is perhaps TRBD1 (6 bases). Germline V gene data show CDR1 as MNHEY and CDR2 as SMNVEV (reference sequence). This CDR3 region has 16 residues. V was trimmed by 3 bases and J by 7 bases, leaving 19 bases between them. CDR3 loop: CASSLSPRGARQPQHF. The CDR3, as DNA: TGTGCCAGCAGTTTGAGCCCTAGGGGGGCTCGGCAGCCCCAGCATTTT.

The rearrangement uses TRBV7-2 and TRBJ1-1; TRBD1 matches 7 bases. CDR3 length equals 15 residues. The trim removed 3 bases at V and 5 bases at J, leaving 9 bases unmatched. Germline V gene data show CDR1 as SGHTA and CDR2 as FQGNSA. CDR3 nucleotide sequence: TGTGCCAGCAGCTTCCTCCTCGGACAGGCGACTGAAGCTTTCTTT. This gives the protein CASSFLLGQATEAFF.

This clone has more than one count but fewer than ten. This chain links TRBV11-1 with TRBJ1-1; maybe TRBD1 (5 bases). This CDR3 comprises 15 residues. V gave up 2 bases and J gave up 1 base, with 11 bases separating them. Germline V lookup: CDR1 SGHAT, CDR2 FQDESV (reference sequence). CDR3 nucleotide sequence: TGTGCCAGCAGCTTAAGGGCAGGGAGGAACACTGAAGCTTTCTTT. Protein product: CASSLRAGRNTEAFF.

The chain combines TRBV30 with TRBJ1-4; D is uncertain. This CDR3 spans 13 amino acids. Trimming removed 2 bases from V and 4 bases from J, with 8 bases in between. Germline V gene sequence: CDR1 GTSNPN, CDR2 SVGIG (reference sequence). The CDR3 region is CAWSSNYNEKLFF. CDR3 sequence (DNA): TGTGCCTGGAGTTCGAACTATAATGAAAAACTGTTTTTT.

This sequence joins TRBV30 and TRBJ1-1; 8 nucleotides align to TRBD1. The CDR3 has 15 amino acids. J gave up 6 bases and V 2 bases, and 11 bases lay outside the gene matches. Germline V gene lookup returns CDR1 GTSNPN and CDR2 SVGIG (reference sequence). DNA for the CDR3: TGTGCCTGGAGTTATATAGGTTACAGGGGGTCTGAAGCTTTCTTT. Residues: CAWSYIGYRGSEAFF.

This clone has just a few counts. V usage is TRBV6-6 and J usage is TRBJ1-1, with TRBD1 matching 7 bases. V lost 7 bases and J lost 0; bases outside the gene matches: 5. This CDR3 contains 14 residues. The germline gives CDR1 MNHNY, CDR2 SVGAGI (reference sequence). The CDR3 region is CASTPTGLNTEAFF. CDR3 coding DNA: TGTGCCAGCACCCCGACAGGGTTGAACACTGAAGCTTTCTTT.

This clone was seen a handful of times. The rearrangement joins TRBV27 to TRBJ1-2; D unresolved. Germline-derived CDR1 and CDR2 are MNHEY and SMNVEV (reference sequence). The V end was cut by 5 bases, the J end by 6 bases, with 13 bases between. The CDR3 is 13 residues long. The CDR3 region is CASSDRVLDGYTF. For the CDR3, the DNA is TGTGCCAGCAGTGATAGGGTGTTGGATGGCTACACCTTC.

This clone has more than one count but fewer than ten. V is TRBV6-1 and J is TRBJ2-1; 7 nucleotides line up with TRBD1. This CDR3 spans 16 amino acids. Germline CDR1 is MNHNS and CDR2 is SASEGT. J lost 5 bases, V lost 3 bases, and 10 bases had no gene match. CDR3 loop: CASSDRGGRGHNEQFF. The CDR3 DNA reads as TGTGCCAGCAGTGATAGAGGGGGCCGTGGGCACAATGAGCAGTTCTTC.